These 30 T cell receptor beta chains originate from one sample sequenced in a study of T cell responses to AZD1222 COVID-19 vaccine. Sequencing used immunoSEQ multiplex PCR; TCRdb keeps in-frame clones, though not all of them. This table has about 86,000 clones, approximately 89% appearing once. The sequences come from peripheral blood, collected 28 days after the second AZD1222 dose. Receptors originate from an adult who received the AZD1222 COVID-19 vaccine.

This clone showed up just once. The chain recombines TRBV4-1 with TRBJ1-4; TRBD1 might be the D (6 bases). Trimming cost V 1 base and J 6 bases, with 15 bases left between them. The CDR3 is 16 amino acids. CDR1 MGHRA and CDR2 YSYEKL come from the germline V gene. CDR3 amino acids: CASSQGAAGVYEKLFF. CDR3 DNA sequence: TGCGCCAGCAGCCAAGGTGCGGCAGGGGTGTATGAAAAACTGTTTTTT.

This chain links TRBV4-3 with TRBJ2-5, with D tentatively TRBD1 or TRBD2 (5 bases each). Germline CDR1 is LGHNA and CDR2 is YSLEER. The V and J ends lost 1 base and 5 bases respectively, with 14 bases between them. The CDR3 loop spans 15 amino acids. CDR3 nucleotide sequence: TGCGCCAGCAGCCAAGTAGGTGGGGGAACGGAGACCCAGTACTTC. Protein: CASSQVGGGTETQYF.

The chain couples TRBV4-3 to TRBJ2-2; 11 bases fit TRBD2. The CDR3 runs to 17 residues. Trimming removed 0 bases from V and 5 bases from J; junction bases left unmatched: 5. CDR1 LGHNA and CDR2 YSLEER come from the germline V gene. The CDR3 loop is CASSQDPRLAGTGELFF. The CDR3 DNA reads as TGCGCCAGCAGCCAAGATCCCCGACTAGCGGGGACCGGGGAGCTGTTTTTT.

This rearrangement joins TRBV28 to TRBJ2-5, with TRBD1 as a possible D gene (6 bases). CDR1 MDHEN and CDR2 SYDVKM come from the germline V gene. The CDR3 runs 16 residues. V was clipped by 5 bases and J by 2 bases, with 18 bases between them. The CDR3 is CASSIPGHQLQETQYF. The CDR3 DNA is TGTGCCAGCAGTATACCGGGACACCAGCTACAAGAGACCCAGTACTTC.

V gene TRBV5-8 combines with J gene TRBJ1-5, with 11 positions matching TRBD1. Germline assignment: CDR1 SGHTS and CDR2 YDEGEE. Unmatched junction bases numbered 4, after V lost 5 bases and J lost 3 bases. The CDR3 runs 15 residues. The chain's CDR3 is CASRPGQGVNQPQHF. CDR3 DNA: TGTGCCAGCAGACCGGGACAGGGGGTCAATCAGCCCCAGCATTTT.

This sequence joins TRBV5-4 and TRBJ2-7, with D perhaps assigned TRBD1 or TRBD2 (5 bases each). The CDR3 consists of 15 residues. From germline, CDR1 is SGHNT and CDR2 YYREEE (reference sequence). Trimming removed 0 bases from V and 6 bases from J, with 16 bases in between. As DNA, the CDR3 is TGTGCCAGCAGCTTGGGGTTGGGCAGGGAGCGCGAGCAGTACTTC. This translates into CASSLGLGREREQYF. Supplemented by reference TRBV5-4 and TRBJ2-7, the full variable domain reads ETGVTQSPTHLIKTRGQQVTLRCSSQSGHNTVSWYQQALGQGPQFIFQYYREEENGRGNFPPRFSGLQFPNYSSELNVNALELDDSALYLCASSLGLGREREQYFGPGTRLTVT.

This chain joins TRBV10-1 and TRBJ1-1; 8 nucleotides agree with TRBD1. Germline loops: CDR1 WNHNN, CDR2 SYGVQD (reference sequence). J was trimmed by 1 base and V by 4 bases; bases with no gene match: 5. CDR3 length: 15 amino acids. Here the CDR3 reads CASSGPGQANTEAFF. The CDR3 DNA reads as TGCGCCAGCAGTGGCCCGGGACAGGCGAACACTGAAGCTTTCTTT.

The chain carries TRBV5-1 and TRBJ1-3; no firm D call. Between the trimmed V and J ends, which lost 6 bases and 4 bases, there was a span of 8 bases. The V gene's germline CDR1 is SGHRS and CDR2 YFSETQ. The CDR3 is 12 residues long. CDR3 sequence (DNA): TGCGCCAGCATTGATGACGGAAACACCATATATTTT. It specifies CASIDDGNTIYF.

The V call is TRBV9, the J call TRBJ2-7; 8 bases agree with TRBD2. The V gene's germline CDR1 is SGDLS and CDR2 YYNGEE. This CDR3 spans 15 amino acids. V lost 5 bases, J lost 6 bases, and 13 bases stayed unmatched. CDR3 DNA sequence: TGTGCCAGCAGTGCCAACACCGGGACTAGACTCGAGCAGTACTTC. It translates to CASSANTGTRLEQYF.

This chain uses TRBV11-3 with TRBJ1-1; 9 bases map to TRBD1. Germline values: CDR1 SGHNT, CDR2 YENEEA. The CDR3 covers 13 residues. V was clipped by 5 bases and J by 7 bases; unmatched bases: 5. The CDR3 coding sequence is TGTGCCAGCAGCCTGACAGGGGGAGGTGAAGCTTTCTTT. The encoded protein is CASSLTGGGEAFF.

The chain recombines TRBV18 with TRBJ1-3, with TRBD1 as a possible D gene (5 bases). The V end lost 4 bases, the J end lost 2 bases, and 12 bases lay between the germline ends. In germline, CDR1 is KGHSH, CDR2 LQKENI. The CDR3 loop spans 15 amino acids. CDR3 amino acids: CASSRGGEPGNTIYF. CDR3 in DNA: TGTGCCAGCTCACGAGGAGGGGAACCTGGAAACACCATATATTTT.

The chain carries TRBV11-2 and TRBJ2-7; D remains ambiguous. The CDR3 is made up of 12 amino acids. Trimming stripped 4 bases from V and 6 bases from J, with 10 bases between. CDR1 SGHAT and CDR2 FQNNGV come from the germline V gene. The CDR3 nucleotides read TGTGCCAGCAGCTCCTTGGCCACCGAGCAGTACGTC. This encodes CASSSLATEQYV.

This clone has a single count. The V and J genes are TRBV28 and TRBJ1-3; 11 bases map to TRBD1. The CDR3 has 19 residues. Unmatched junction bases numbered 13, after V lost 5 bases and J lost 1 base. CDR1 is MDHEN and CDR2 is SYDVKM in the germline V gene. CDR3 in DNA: TGTGCCAGCAGTCCATCACCGGGACAGGGGGGAAAGTCTGGAAACACCATATATTTT. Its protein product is CASSPSPGQGGKSGNTIYF.

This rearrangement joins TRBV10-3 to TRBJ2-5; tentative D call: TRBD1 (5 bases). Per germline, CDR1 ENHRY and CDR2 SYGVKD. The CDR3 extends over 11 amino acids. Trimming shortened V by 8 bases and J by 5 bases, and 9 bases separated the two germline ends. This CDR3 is CAIGARETQYF. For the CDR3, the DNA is TGTGCCATCGGGGCTAGGGAGACCCAGTACTTC.

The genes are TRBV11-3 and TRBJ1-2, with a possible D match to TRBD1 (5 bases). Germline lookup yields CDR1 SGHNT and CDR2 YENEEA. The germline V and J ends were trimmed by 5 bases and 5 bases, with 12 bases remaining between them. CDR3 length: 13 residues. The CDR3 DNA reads TGTGCCAGCAGCCCCGGGGGGGGGTATGGCTACACCTTC. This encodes CASSPGGGYGYTF. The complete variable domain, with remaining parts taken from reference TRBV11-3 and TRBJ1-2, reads EAGVVQSPRYKIIEKKQPVAFWCNPISGHNTLYWYLQNLGQGPELLIRYENEEAVDDSQLPKDRFSAERLKGVDSTLKIQPAELGDSAVYLCASSPGGGYGYTFGSGTRLTVV.

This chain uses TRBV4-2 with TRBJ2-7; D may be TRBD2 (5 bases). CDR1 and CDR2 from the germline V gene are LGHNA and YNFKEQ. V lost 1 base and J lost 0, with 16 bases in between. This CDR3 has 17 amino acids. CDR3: CASSQASDSTSSYEQYF. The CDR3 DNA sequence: TGTGCCAGCAGCCAAGCTTCGGATTCTACTAGCTCCTACGAGCAGTACTTC.

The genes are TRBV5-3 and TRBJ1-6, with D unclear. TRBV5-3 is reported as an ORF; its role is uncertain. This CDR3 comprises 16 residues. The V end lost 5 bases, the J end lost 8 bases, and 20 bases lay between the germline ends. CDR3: CARSCIPGPGDSPLHF. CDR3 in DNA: TGTGCCAGAAGTTGCATCCCGGGTCCTGGGGATTCACCCCTCCACTTT.

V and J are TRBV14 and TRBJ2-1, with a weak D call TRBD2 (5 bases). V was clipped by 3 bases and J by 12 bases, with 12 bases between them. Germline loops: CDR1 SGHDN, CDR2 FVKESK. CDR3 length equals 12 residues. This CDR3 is CASSHLRERQFF. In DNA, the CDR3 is TGTGCCAGCAGCCATTTACGGGAACGGCAGTTCTTC. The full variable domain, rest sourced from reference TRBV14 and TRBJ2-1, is EAGVTQFPSHSVIEKGQTVTLRCDPISGHDNLYWYRRVMGKEIKFLLHFVKESKQDESGMPNNRFLAERTGGTYSTLKVQPAELEDSGVYFCASSHLRERQFFGPGTRLTVL.

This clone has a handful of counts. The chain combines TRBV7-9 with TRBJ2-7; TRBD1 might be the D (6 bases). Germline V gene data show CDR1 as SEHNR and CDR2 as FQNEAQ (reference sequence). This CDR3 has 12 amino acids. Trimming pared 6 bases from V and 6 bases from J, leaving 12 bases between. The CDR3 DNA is TGTGCCAGCAGTCAACAGGGACCCGAGCAGTACGTC. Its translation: CASSQQGPEQYV.

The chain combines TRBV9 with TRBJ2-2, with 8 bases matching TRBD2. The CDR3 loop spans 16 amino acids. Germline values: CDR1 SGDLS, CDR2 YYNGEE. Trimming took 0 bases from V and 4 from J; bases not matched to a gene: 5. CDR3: CASSVAAGGRTGELFF. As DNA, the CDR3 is TGTGCCAGCAGCGTAGCCGCGGGGGGCCGCACCGGGGAGCTGTTTTTT.

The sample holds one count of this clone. CDR3 in amino acids: CAFAGVSSYEQYF. CDR3 bases: TGTGCTTTCGCCGGGGTTTCTTCCTACGAGCAGTACTTC. The V call is TRBV5-4, the J call TRBJ2-7; TRBD2 is a possible D gene (5 bases). Germline loops: CDR1 SGHNT, CDR2 YYREEE (reference sequence). The CDR3 has 13 amino acids.

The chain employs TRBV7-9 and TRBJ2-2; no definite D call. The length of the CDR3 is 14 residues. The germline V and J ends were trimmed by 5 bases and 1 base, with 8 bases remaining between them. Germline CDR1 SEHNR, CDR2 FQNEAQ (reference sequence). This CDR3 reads CASSPAGNTGELFF. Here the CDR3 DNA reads TGTGCCAGCAGCCCAGCTGGGAACACCGGGGAGCTGTTTTTT.

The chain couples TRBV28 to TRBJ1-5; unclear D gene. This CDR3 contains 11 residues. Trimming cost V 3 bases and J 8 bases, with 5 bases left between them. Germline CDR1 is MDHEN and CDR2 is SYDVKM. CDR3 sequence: CASSFGEPQHF. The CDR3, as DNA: TGTGCCAGCAGTTTTGGGGAGCCCCAGCATTTT.

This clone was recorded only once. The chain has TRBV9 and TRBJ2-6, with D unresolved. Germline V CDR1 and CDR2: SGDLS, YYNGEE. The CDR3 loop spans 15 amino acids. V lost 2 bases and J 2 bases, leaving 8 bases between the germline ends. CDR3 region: CASSVGSAGANVLTF. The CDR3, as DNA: TGTGCCAGCAGCGTTGGCAGCGCTGGGGCCAACGTCCTGACTTTC.

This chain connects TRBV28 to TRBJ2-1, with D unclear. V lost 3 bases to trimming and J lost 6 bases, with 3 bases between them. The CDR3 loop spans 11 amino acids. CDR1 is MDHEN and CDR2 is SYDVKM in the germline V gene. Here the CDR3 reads CASSLGNEQFF. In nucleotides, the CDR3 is TGTGCCAGCAGTTTGGGCAATGAGCAGTTCTTC.

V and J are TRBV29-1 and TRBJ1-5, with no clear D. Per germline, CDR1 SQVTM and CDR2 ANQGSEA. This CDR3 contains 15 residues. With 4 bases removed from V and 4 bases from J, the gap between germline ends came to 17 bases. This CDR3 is CSVAVFDTENQPQHF. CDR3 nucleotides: TGCAGCGTTGCGGTTTTTGACACGGAGAATCAGCCCCAGCATTTT.

The CDR3 reads CASSYRQGVITETQYF. The CDR3 DNA sequence: TGTGCCAGCAGCTACCGACAGGGGGTAATAACCGAGACCCAGTACTTC. The chain is built from TRBV6-5 and TRBJ2-5, with 9 nucleotides matching TRBD1. The germline CDR1 and CDR2 sequences are MNHEY and SVGAGI. CDR3 length: 16 residues. With 6 bases clipped from V and 5 bases from J, the junction kept 13 bases outside the gene matches.

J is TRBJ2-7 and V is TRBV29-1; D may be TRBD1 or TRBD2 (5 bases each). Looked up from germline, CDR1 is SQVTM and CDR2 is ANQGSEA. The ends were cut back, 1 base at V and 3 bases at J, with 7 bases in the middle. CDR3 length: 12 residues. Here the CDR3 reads CSVEGDDYEQYV. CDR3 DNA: TGCAGCGTTGAAGGGGACGACTACGAGCAGTACGTC.

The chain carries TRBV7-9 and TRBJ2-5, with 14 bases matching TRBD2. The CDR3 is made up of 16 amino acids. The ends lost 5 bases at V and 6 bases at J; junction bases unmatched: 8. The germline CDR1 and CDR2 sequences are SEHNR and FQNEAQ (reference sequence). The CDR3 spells CASSRTGLAGEQTQYF. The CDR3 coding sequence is TGTGCCAGCAGCAGAACGGGACTAGCGGGGGAGCAGACCCAGTACTTC. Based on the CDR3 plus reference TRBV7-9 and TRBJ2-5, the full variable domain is DTGVSQNPRHKITKRGQNVTFRCDPISEHNRLYWYRQTLGQGPEFLTYFQNEAQLEKSRLLSDRFSAERPKGSFSTLEIQRTEQGDSAMYLCASSRTGLAGEQTQYFGPGTRLLVL.

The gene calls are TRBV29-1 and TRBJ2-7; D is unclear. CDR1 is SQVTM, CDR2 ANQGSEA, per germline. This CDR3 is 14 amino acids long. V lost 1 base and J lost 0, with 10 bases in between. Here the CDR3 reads CSVEGYQSSYEQYF. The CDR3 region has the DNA TGCAGCGTTGAAGGGTACCAGAGCTCCTACGAGCAGTACTTC.